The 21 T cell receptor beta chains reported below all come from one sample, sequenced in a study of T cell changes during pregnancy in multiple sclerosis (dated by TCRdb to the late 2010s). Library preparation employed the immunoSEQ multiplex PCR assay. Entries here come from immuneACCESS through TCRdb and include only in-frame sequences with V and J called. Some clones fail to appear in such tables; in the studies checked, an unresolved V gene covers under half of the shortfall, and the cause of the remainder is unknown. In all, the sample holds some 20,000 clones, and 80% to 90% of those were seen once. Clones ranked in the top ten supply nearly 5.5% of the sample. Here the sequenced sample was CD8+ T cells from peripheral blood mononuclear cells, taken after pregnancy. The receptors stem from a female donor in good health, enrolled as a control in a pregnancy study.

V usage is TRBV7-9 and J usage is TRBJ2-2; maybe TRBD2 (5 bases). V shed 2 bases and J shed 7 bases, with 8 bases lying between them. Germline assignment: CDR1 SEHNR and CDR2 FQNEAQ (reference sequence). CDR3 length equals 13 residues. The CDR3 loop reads CASSLTRDGELFF. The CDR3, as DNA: TGTGCCAGCAGCTTAACTAGAGACGGGGAGCTGTTTTTT.

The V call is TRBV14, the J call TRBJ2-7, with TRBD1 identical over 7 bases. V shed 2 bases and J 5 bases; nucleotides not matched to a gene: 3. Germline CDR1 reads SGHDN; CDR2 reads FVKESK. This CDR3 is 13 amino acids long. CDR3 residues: CASSQWDSNEQYF. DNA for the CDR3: TGTGCCAGCAGCCAATGGGACAGTAACGAGCAGTACTTC. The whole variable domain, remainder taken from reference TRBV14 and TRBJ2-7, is EAGVTQFPSHSVIEKGQTVTLRCDPISGHDNLYWYRRVMGKEIKFLLHFVKESKQDESGMPNNRFLAERTGGTYSTLKVQPAELEDSGVYFCASSQWDSNEQYFGPGTRLTVT.

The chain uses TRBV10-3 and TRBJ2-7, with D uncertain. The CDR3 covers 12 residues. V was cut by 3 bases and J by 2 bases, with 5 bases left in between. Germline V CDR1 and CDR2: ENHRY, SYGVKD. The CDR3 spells CAISDGAYEQYF. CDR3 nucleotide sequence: TGTGCCATCAGTGACGGAGCCTACGAGCAGTACTTC.

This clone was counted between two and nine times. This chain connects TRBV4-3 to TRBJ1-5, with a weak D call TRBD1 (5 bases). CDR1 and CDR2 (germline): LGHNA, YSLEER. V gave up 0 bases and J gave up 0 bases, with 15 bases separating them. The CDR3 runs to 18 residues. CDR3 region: CASSQEPIVGGSNQPQHF. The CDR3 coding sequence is TGCGCCAGCAGCCAAGAGCCCATTGTCGGGGGTAGCAATCAGCCCCAGCATTTT.

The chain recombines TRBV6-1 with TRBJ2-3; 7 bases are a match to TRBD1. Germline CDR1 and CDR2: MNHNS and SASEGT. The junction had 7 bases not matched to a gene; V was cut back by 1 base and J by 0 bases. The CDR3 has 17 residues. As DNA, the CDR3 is TGTGCCAGCAGTGAAGGCAACAGGGGACACAGCACAGATACGCAGTATTTT. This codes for CASSEGNRGHSTDTQYF.

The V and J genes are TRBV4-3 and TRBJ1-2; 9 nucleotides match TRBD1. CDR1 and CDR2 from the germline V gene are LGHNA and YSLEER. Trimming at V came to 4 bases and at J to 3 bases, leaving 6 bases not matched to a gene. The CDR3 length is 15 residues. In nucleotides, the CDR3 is TGCGCCAGCAGCCCGTGGACAGGGGTGGACTATGGCTACACCTTC. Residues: CASSPWTGVDYGYTF.

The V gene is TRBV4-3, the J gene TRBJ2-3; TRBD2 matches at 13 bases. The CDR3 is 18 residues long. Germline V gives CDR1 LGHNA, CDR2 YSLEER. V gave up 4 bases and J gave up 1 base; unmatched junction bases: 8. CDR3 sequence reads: CASSPGLAGAYRTDTQYF. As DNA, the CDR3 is TGCGCCAGCAGCCCAGGACTAGCGGGGGCCTACCGCACAGATACGCAGTATTTT.

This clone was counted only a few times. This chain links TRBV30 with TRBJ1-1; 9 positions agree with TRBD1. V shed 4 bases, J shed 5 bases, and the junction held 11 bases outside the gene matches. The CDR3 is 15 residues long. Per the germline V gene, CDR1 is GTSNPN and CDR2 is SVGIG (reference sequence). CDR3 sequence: CAWTAGQGTGTEAFF. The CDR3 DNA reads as TGTGCCTGGACCGCGGGACAGGGAACAGGGACTGAAGCTTTCTTT.

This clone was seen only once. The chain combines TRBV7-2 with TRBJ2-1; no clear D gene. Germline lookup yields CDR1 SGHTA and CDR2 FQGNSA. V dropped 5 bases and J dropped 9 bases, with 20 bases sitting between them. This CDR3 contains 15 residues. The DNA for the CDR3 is TGTGCCAGCAGCGACTTACTCGGCGCCCCATTTGAGCAGTTCTTC. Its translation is CASSDLLGAPFEQFF.

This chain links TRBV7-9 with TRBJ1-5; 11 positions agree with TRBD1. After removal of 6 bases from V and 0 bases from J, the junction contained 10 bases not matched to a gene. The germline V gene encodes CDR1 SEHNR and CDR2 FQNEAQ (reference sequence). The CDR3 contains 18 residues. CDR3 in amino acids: CASSGDRGSPNSNQPQHF. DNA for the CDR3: TGTGCCAGCAGTGGGGACAGGGGGTCCCCTAATAGCAATCAGCCCCAGCATTTT.

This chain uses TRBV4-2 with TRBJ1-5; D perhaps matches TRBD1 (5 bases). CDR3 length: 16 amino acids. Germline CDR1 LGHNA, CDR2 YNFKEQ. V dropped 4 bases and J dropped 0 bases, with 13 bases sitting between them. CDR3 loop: CASSLSGSYSNQPQHF. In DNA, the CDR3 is TGTGCCAGCAGCCTCTCAGGGTCTTATAGCAATCAGCCCCAGCATTTT.

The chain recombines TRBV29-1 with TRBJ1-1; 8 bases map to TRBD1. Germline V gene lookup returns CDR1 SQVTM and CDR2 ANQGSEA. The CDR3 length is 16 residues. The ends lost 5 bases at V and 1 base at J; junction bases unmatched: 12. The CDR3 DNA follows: TGCAGCGTTACCGAGAAGGGGGACAGGAAGAACACTGAAGCTTTCTTT. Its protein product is CSVTEKGDRKNTEAFF.

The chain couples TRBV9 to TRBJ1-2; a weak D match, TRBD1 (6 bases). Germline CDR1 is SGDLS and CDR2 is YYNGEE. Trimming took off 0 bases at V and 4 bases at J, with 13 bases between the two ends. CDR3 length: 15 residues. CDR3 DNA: TGTGCCAGCAGCGTAGGGACAGTTCCTGGCTATGGCTACACCTTC. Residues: CASSVGTVPGYGYTF.

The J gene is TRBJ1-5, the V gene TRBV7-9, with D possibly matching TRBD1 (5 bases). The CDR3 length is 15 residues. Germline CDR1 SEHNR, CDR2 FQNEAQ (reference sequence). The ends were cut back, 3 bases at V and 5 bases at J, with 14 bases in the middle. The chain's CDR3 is CASSLGGGFDQPQHF. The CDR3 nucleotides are TGTGCCAGCAGCTTGGGTGGGGGGTTCGATCAGCCCCAGCATTTT.

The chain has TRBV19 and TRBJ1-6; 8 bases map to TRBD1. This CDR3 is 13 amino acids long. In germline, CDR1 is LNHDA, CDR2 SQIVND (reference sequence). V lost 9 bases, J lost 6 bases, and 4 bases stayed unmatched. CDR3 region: CASNDRGNSPLHF. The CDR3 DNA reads TGTGCCAGCAACGACAGGGGTAATTCACCCCTCCACTTT.

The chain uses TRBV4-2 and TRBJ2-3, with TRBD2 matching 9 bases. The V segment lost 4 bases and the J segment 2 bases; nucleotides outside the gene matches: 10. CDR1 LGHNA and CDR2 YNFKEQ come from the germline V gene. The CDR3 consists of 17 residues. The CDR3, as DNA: TGTGCCAGCAGCCCCTTGGGGCGGGGGGGGGACACAGATACGCAGTATTTT. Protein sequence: CASSPLGRGGDTDTQYF.

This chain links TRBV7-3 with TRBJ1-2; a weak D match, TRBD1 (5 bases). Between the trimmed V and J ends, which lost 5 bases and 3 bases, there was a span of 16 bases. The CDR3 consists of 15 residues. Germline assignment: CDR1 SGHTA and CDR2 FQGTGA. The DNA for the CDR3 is TGTGCCAGCAGCCCCTACGCAGGGCAGGACTATGGCTACACCTTC. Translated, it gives CASSPYAGQDYGYTF.

CDR3 nucleotide sequence: TGTGCCAGCAGGATGACAGGGTTCGGCGCCTACGAGCAGTACTTC. Its protein product is CASRMTGFGAYEQYF. The chain is built from TRBV27 and TRBJ2-7; 7 bases align to TRBD1. This CDR3 contains 15 residues. The junction had 10 bases not matched to a gene; V was cut back by 6 bases and J by 2 bases. From germline, CDR1 is MNHEY and CDR2 SMNVEV (reference sequence).

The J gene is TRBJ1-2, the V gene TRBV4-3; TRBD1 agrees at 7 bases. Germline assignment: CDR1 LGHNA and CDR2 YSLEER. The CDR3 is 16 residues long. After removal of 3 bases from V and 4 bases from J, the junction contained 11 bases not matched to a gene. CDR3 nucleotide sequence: TGCGCCAGCAGCCACGAGACAGGGCCCACCGTCTATGGCTACACCTTC. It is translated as CASSHETGPTVYGYTF.

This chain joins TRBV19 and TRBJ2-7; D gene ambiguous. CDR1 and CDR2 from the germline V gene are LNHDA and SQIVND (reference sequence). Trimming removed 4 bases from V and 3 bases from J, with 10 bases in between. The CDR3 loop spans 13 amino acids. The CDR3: CASSSAPSYEQYF. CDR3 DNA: TGTGCCAGTAGTAGTGCCCCCAGCTACGAGCAGTACTTC. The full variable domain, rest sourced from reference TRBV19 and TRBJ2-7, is DGGITQSPKYLFRKEGQNVTLSCEQNLNHDAMYWYRQDPGQGLRLIYYSQIVNDFQKGDIAEGYSVSREKKESFPLTVTSAQKNPTAFYLCASSSAPSYEQYFGPGTRLTVT.

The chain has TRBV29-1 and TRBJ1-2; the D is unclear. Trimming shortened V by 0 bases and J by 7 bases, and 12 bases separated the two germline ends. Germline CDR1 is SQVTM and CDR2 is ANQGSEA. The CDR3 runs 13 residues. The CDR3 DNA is TGCAGCGTTGAAGACGCCAGCCAGGCTGGCTACACCTTC. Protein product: CSVEDASQAGYTF.